The present T cell receptor (beta chain) was sequenced within a study of T cell responses to AZD1222 COVID-19 vaccine. Study-level background: Pooled in the analysis were second doses at about 4 or about 12 weeks. Regarding the study as a whole: The study identified only a handful of AZD1222 recipients as seropositive at baseline. Clonal diversity may have been underestimated, and the donors were mostly white British, with more females than males.

This CDR3 region has 13 residues. Germline values: CDR1 LGHNT, CDR2 FRNRAP. V gave up 7 bases and J gave up 0 bases, with 7 bases separating them. Sequencing used immunoSEQ multiplex PCR; TCRdb keeps in-frame clones, though not all of them. The sample has more than 100,000 clones; around 86% are singletons. For this clone: No antigen is known for it.

The clonotype originates from an adult in good health. This chain joins TRBV12-5 and TRBJ2-1; D uncertain. This specimen consisted of peripheral blood, obtained on day 0 of AZD1222 vaccination. CDR3 nucleotides: TGTGCTAGTGATAGGAGCTCCTACAATGAGCAGTTCTTC. Protein sequence: CASDRSSYNEQFF. The whole variable domain, remainder taken from reference TRBV12-5 and TRBJ2-1, is DARVTQTPRHKVTEMGQEVTMRCQPILGHNTVFWYRQTMMQGLELLAYFRNRAPLDDSGMPKDRFSAEMPDATLATLKIQPSEPRDSAVYFCASDRSSYNEQFFGPGTRLTVL.